The subject of this entry is one T cell receptor beta chain. Clones were sequenced by immunoSEQ multiplex PCR, and TCRdb holds only the in-frame ones, with some missing. The table records tens of thousands of clones, 75% to 95% of them present only once. The CDR3 is 16 amino acids. V dropped 2 bases and J dropped 4; count of bases not matched to a gene: 4. Germline CDR1 and CDR2: SGDLS and YYNGEE. The data are from a study of T cell changes during pregnancy in multiple sclerosis. This sample comprised CD4+ T cells from peripheral blood mononuclear cells, obtained in the second trimester of pregnancy. The chain is built from TRBV9 and TRBJ2-2, with TRBD2 matching over 11 bases. This TCR came from a female donor in good health, enrolled as a control in a pregnancy study. The CDR3 spells CASSVTSGGLTGELFF. CDR3 bases: TGTGCCAGCAGCGTCACTAGCGGGGGACTCACCGGGGAGCTGTTTTTT. Full variable domain (missing parts from reference TRBV9 and TRBJ2-2): DSGVTQTPKHLITATGQRVTLRCSPRSGDLSVYWYQQSLDQGLQFLIQYYNGEERAKGNILERFSAQQFPDLHSELNLSSLELGDSALYFCASSVTSGGLTGELFFGEGSRLTVL.